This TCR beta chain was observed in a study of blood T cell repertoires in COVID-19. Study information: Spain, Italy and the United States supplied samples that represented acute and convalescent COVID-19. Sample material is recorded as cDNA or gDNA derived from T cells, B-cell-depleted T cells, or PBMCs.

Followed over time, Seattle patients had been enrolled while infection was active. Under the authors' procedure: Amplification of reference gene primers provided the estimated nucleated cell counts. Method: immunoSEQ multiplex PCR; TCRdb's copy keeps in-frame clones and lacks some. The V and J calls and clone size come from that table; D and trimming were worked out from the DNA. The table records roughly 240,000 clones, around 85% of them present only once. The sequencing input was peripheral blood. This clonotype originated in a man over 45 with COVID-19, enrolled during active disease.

The CDR3 loop is CSASIRGSYNSPLHF. DNA for the CDR3: TGCAGTGCTAGTATCCGAGGGTCCTATAATTCACCCCTCCACTTT. The gene calls are TRBV20-1 and TRBJ1-6; no firm D call. The CDR3 length is 15 residues. Germline CDR1 DFQATT, CDR2 SNEGSKA (reference sequence). The V gene lost 3 bases and the J gene lost 1 base, with 10 bases spanning the gap.